One and the same sample provided the 26 T cell receptor beta chains below, sequenced in a study of Graves' ophthalmopathy and Graves' hyperthyroidism. Amplifying from RNA transcripts, the study obtained TCR beta CDR3 regions. First-round RT-PCR used HTBI primers; second-round multiplex PCR followed. One entry per CDR3 protein, called by TCRdb with MiXCR from the multiplex PCR reads. Of roughly 400,000 distinct CDR3 sequences detected, about 17% appear once; the ten largest clones hold 1.6%. Sequencing input: peripheral blood. These receptors were taken from a woman aged 18-29 years with Graves' ophthalmopathy.

This clonotype was recorded many times. The rearrangement uses TRBV6-1 and TRBJ1-1; possible D gene TRBD1, 6 bases. V was trimmed by 8 bases and J by 0 bases, leaving 16 bases between them. Germline assignment: CDR1 MNHNS and CDR2 SASEGT. This CDR3 comprises 15 residues. CDR3 sequence (DNA): TGTGCCAGCCGTCGAACAGGGAGCATGAACACTGAAGCTTTCTTT. This codes for CASRRTGSMNTEAFF.

At least ten counts were recorded for this clonotype. The CDR3 bases are TGTGCCAGCAGTTACTCGAGGGACAGGGACTTCAATCAGCCCCAGCATTTT. It specifies CASSYSRDRDFNQPQHF. The V gene is TRBV6-2 or TRBV6-3, the J gene TRBJ1-5; 9 bases align to TRBD1. Trimming took 0 bases from V and 3 from J; bases not matched to a gene: 6. Germline CDR1 and CDR2: MNHEY and SVGEGT. The CDR3 sequence is 17 residues long.

The chain links TRBV6-5 to TRBJ2-5; 7 nucleotides match TRBD2. The V segment lost 0 bases and the J segment 5 bases; nucleotides outside the gene matches: 3. The CDR3 totals 14 residues. The germline CDR1 and CDR2 sequences are MNHEY and SVGAGI. The CDR3 DNA is TGTGCCAGCAGTTACTCTTGGCGGGGGGAGACCCAGTACTTC. Its translation: CASSYSWRGETQYF.

There are many counts of this clonotype. V is TRBV28 and J is TRBJ1-6; TRBD1 might be the D (6 bases). Germline V gene lookup returns CDR1 MDHEN and CDR2 SYDVKM. V lost 10 bases and J lost 5, with 18 bases in between. This CDR3 is built from 15 residues. CDR3 sequence (DNA): TGTGCCACCACGAACCTGGGGGGCGATAATTCACCCCTCCACTTT. Residues: CATTNLGGDNSPLHF.

The chain is built from TRBV7-2 and TRBJ2-5; the D is unclear. The CDR3 length is 14 residues. V lost 1 base to trimming and J lost 2 bases, with 8 bases between them. CDR1 is SGHTA, CDR2 FQGNSA, per germline. CDR3 residues: CASSLDWAQETQYF. The CDR3 DNA sequence: TGTGCCAGCAGCTTAGATTGGGCGCAAGAGACCCAGTACTTC.

Ten or more counts support this clonotype. CDR3 protein: CASSPRGQGRRDTEAFF. The CDR3 coding sequence is TGTGCCAGCTCACCACGCGGGCAGGGCCGGAGGGACACTGAAGCTTTCTTT. The genes are TRBV18 and TRBJ1-1, with D possibly being TRBD1 (5 bases). From germline, CDR1 is KGHSH and CDR2 LQKENI. The CDR3 is made up of 17 amino acids. Trimming shortened V by 1 base and J by 3 bases, and 18 bases separated the two germline ends.

This clonotype was seen repeatedly, ten times or more. The chain combines TRBV6-2 or TRBV6-3 with TRBJ1-1; the match to TRBD1 covers 8 bases. This CDR3 contains 21 residues. Unmatched junction bases numbered 21, after V lost 2 bases and J lost 1 base. In germline, CDR1 is MNHEY, CDR2 SVGEGT. The CDR3 nucleotides read TGTGCCAGCAGTTACCCTAACACCCCCACAGGGGGGGCGATCGGGAACACTGAAGCTTTCTTT. Its protein is CASSYPNTPTGGAIGNTEAFF.

This clonotype was observed at least ten times. The chain uses TRBV6-1 and TRBJ1-5; 12 positions agree with TRBD1. The V gene's germline CDR1 is MNHNS and CDR2 SASEGT. J was trimmed by 7 bases and V by 7 bases; bases with no gene match: 11. The CDR3 is 16 amino acids. The CDR3 sequence is CASTEWGQGATQPQHF. DNA for the CDR3: TGTGCCAGCACCGAATGGGGACAGGGGGCAACCCAGCCCCAGCATTTT.

This clonotype was picked up many times. This rearrangement joins TRBV7-9 to TRBJ2-5; D not resolved. Germline V gives CDR1 SEHNR, CDR2 FQNEAQ (reference sequence). V was shortened by 1 base and J by 1 base, with 7 bases between the two germline ends. The CDR3 length is 14 residues. DNA for the CDR3: TGTGCCAGCAGCTTAGTAGCCACCCAAGAGACCCAGTACTTC. This codes for CASSLVATQETQYF. Together with reference TRBV7-9 and TRBJ2-5, the CDR3 gives the full variable domain: DTGVSQNPRHKITKRGQNVTFRCDPISEHNRLYWYRQTLGQGPEFLTYFQNEAQLEKSRLLSDRFSAERPKGSFSTLEIQRTEQGDSAMYLCASSLVATQETQYFGPGTRLLVL.

This clonotype has ten or more counts. The chain has TRBV6-2 or TRBV6-3 and TRBJ1-1; D call uncertain. This CDR3 comprises 12 residues. V dropped 6 bases and J dropped 8 bases, with 13 bases sitting between them. Germline V gives CDR1 MNHEY, CDR2 SVGEGT. CDR3: CASSLRREEAFF. CDR3 nucleotide sequence: TGTGCCAGCAGCCTCAGGCGGGAGGAAGCTTTCTTT.

The rearrangement uses TRBV27 and TRBJ2-2; possible D gene TRBD1, 6 bases. V shed 5 bases and J shed 5 bases, with 15 bases lying between them. Germline assignment: CDR1 MNHEY and CDR2 SMNVEV (reference sequence). The CDR3 is 15 residues long. CDR3 sequence (DNA): TGTGCCAGCAGTCCATTTACAGGGTCAACCGGGGAGCTGTTTTTT. This translates into CASSPFTGSTGELFF.

The sample holds a few counts of this clonotype. The chain links TRBV19 to TRBJ1-2, with a possible D match to TRBD1 (5 bases). The germline V and J ends were trimmed by 9 bases and 3 bases, with 14 bases remaining between them. The CDR3 runs to 13 residues. Germline CDR1 and CDR2: LNHDA and SQIVND (reference sequence). The CDR3 reads CASYGGTDYGYTF. The CDR3 region has the DNA TGTGCCAGCTATGGGGGGACTGACTATGGCTACACCTTC.

This clonotype was detected many times. The chain couples TRBV20-1 to TRBJ1-5; D remains unclear. The V end lost 2 bases, the J end lost 3 bases, and 14 bases lay between the germline ends. CDR1 and CDR2 (germline): DFQATT, SNEGSKA (reference sequence). The CDR3 is 15 amino acids. CDR3 loop: CSARRRAALNQPQHF. In DNA, the CDR3 is TGCAGTGCTAGAAGGCGGGCGGCCCTCAATCAGCCCCAGCATTTT.

The CDR3: CASSVLAQSSYEQYF. The CDR3 bases are TGTGCCAGTAGTGTTCTAGCACAGAGCTCCTACGAGCAGTACTTC. The V gene is TRBV19, the J gene TRBJ2-7; weak D call: TRBD2 (5 bases). The germline CDR1 and CDR2 sequences are LNHDA and SQIVND (reference sequence). V lost 5 bases and J lost 0, with 14 bases in between. The CDR3 runs to 15 residues.

This clonotype appeared many times. The gene calls are TRBV6-1 and TRBJ1-6; 9 bases map to TRBD1. The germline CDR1 and CDR2 sequences are MNHNS and SASEGT. This CDR3 has 16 amino acids. Trimming cost V 6 bases and J 6 bases; bases outside gene matches: 9. The CDR3, as DNA: TGTGCCAGCAGGGACGGGGACAGGGAGACTAATTCACCCCTCCACTTT. This gives the protein CASRDGDRETNSPLHF.

This clonotype was recorded at least ten times. This CDR3 is CASSQYLSGSSYEQYF. The CDR3 DNA is TGCGCCAGCAGCCAATATTTGAGCGGCAGCTCCTACGAGCAGTACTTC. This chain joins TRBV4-3 and TRBJ2-7, with D possibly being TRBD2 (5 bases). The CDR3 runs 16 residues. The germline CDR1 and CDR2 sequences are LGHNA and YSLEER. Trimming took 2 bases from V and 0 from J, leaving 14 bases between them.

This clonotype showed up many times. In nucleotides, the CDR3 is TGTGCCAGCAGCAACTTTCCTAGGACAGTCACTGAAGCTTTCTTT. Amino acids: CASSNFPRTVTEAFF. This rearrangement joins TRBV28 to TRBJ1-1; D perhaps matches TRBD1 (6 bases). Looked up from germline, CDR1 is MDHEN and CDR2 is SYDVKM. V lost 6 bases and J 4 bases, leaving 18 bases between the germline ends. This CDR3 spans 15 amino acids.

The sample holds many counts of this clonotype. The CDR3 here is CASSQKEGVYEQYF. CDR3 bases: TGCGCCAGCAGCCAGAAGGAGGGGGTTTACGAGCAGTACTTC. The chain is built from TRBV4-1 and TRBJ2-7; the D call may be TRBD1 or TRBD2 (6 bases each). Between the trimmed V and J ends, which lost 3 bases and 4 bases, there was a span of 13 bases. From germline, CDR1 is MGHRA and CDR2 YSYEKL. The CDR3 totals 14 residues.

This clonotype was seen at least ten times. The rearrangement joins TRBV19 to TRBJ1-1, with D unresolved. Germline assignment: CDR1 LNHDA and CDR2 SQIVND (reference sequence). The length of the CDR3 is 14 residues. Trimming cost V 5 bases and J 1 base, with 11 bases left between them. The CDR3 DNA reads TGTGCCAGTAGTGCCGACACGGGGAACACTGAAGCTTTCTTT. Translation gives CASSADTGNTEAFF. Filled out from reference TRBV19 and TRBJ1-1, the complete variable domain reads DGGITQSPKYLFRKEGQNVTLSCEQNLNHDAMYWYRQDPGQGLRLIYYSQIVNDFQKGDIAEGYSVSREKKESFPLTVTSAQKNPTAFYLCASSADTGNTEAFFGQGTRLTVV.

This clonotype has only one observation. The chain employs TRBV28 and TRBJ1-1; D not resolved. The CDR3 loop spans 12 amino acids. Trimming stripped 2 bases from V and 7 bases from J, with 8 bases between. In germline, CDR1 is MDHEN, CDR2 SYDVKM. The DNA for the CDR3 is TGTGCCAGCAGTTTAATCAGTGGTGAAGCTTTCTTT. The encoded protein is CASSLISGEAFF. The full variable domain, with the rest looked up from reference TRBV28 and TRBJ1-1, is DVKVTQSSRYLVKRTGEKVFLECVQDMDHENMFWYRQDPGLGLRLIYFSYDVKMKEKGDIPEGYSVSREKKERFSLILESASTNQTSMYLCASSLISGEAFFGQGTRLTVV.

J is TRBJ2-7 and V is TRBV6-2 or TRBV6-3, with 9 positions matching TRBD1. Germline loops: CDR1 MNHEY, CDR2 SVGEGT. The junction had 16 bases not matched to a gene; V was cut back by 4 bases and J by 3 bases. The CDR3 extends over 18 amino acids. This chain's CDR3 is CASSSLSGRGQGYYEQYF. DNA of the CDR3: TGTGCCAGCAGTTCTCTTTCGGGTCGGGGACAGGGCTACTACGAGCAGTACTTC.

This clonotype was recorded many times. This CDR3 is CASSQITDTQYF. Written as DNA, the CDR3 is TGTGCCAGCAGCCAAATAACAGATACGCAGTATTTT. The chain has TRBV11-2 and TRBJ2-3; no firm D call. This CDR3 contains 12 residues. Trimming pared 5 bases from V and 3 bases from J, leaving 6 bases between. The V gene's germline CDR1 is SGHAT and CDR2 FQNNGV.

This clonotype was recorded many times. V usage is TRBV10-3 and J usage is TRBJ2-2, with 10 nucleotides matching TRBD1. This CDR3 is built from 18 residues. The V gene's germline CDR1 is ENHRY and CDR2 SYGVKD. J gave up 4 bases and V 6 bases, and 14 bases lay outside the gene matches. The DNA of the CDR3 is TGTGCCATCAGCCTCGGACAGGGGGGAGTCCTTTTCACCGGGGAGCTGTTTTTT. It codes for CAISLGQGGVLFTGELFF.

This clonotype was observed many times. J is TRBJ2-7 and V is TRBV7-2; no reliable D call. The germline CDR1 and CDR2 sequences are SGHTA and FQGNSA. V lost 4 bases and J 0 bases, leaving 10 bases between the germline ends. The CDR3 is 14 residues long. CDR3 bases: TGTGCCAGCAGCTCGCGCGGCTTCTCCTACGAGCAGTACTTC. Translated, it gives CASSSRGFSYEQYF.

This clonotype was counted ten times or more. A much larger clone is a single base away; this may be a read error. The CDR3 nucleotides read TGTGCCTGCAGTGAAAGGCGACCTAATTCACCCCTCCACTTT. It yields the protein CACSERRPNSPLHF. The V and J genes are TRBV6-2 or TRBV6-3 and TRBJ1-6, with D unclear. The CDR3 is 14 residues long. The germline gives CDR1 MNHEY, CDR2 SVGEGT.

This chain joins TRBV6-2 or TRBV6-3 and TRBJ1-3; D possibly corresponds to TRBD1 (5 bases). Germline-derived CDR1 and CDR2 are MNHEY and SVGEGT. The CDR3 has 16 amino acids. Trimming removed 0 bases at V and 1 base at J, with 10 bases between. The CDR3 loop is CASSYSGEGSGNTIYF. The CDR3 nucleotides are TGTGCCAGCAGTTACTCCGGAGAGGGGTCTGGAAACACCATATATTTT.